The 17 T cell receptor beta chains in this list originate from one sample, sequenced in a study of T cell changes during pregnancy in multiple sclerosis. Clones were sequenced by immunoSEQ multiplex PCR, and TCRdb holds only the in-frame ones, with some missing. The sample carries 50,000 to 60,000 clones, approximately 91% recorded once. Sequencing was performed on CD4+ T cells from peripheral blood mononuclear cells, taken in the third trimester of pregnancy. Source of these receptors: a female donor with multiple sclerosis, enrolled in a pregnancy study.

V gene TRBV19 combines with J gene TRBJ2-7, with 10 nucleotides matching TRBD2. The V and J ends lost 5 bases and 2 bases, in that order; junction bases with no gene match: 12. Germline-derived CDR1 and CDR2 are LNHDA and SQIVND (reference sequence). The length of the CDR3 is 17 residues. DNA for the CDR3: TGTGCCAGTAGTCCCCACCCTAGCGGGGGCGCCACCTACGAGCAGTACTTC. Residues: CASSPHPSGGATYEQYF. Using reference TRBV19 and TRBJ2-7 for the parts outside the CDR3, the full variable domain is DGGITQSPKYLFRKEGQNVTLSCEQNLNHDAMYWYRQDPGQGLRLIYYSQIVNDFQKGDIAEGYSVSREKKESFPLTVTSAQKNPTAFYLCASSPHPSGGATYEQYFGPGTRLTVT.

The V and J genes are TRBV6-5 and TRBJ1-6; the match to TRBD1 covers 8 bases. CDR1 and CDR2 (germline): MNHEY, SVGAGI. The CDR3 has 15 amino acids. V was pared by 6 bases and J by 3 bases, with 4 bases of the junction left unmatched. For the CDR3, the DNA is TGTGCCAGCAGACGCGGACAGGGCTATAATTCACCCCTCCACTTT. It is translated as CASRRGQGYNSPLHF.

The V gene is TRBV28, the J gene TRBJ2-3; 9 bases map to TRBD2. Germline-derived CDR1 and CDR2 are MDHEN and SYDVKM. The CDR3 has 14 amino acids. Trimming took 7 bases from V and 6 from J; bases not matched to a gene: 8. The DNA for the CDR3 is TGTGCCAGCAAAATAGCGGGAGCATCGGATACGCAGTATTTT. Protein sequence: CASKIAGASDTQYF.

The chain couples TRBV7-9 to TRBJ1-3, with 7 bases that match TRBD1. The germline CDR1 and CDR2 sequences are SEHNR and FQNEAQ (reference sequence). The CDR3 has 15 amino acids. Losses at the gene ends were 3 bases for V and 2 bases for J; bases not matched to a gene: 4. CDR3 coding DNA: TGTGCCAGCAGCTTTAACAGGGGTACTGGAAACACCATATATTTT. Translation gives CASSFNRGTGNTIYF.

The V call is TRBV28, the J call TRBJ1-4; 7 nucleotides align to TRBD1. In germline, CDR1 is MDHEN, CDR2 SYDVKM. This CDR3 has 15 residues. J was trimmed by 6 bases and V by 8 bases; bases with no gene match: 12. CDR3 amino acids: CASSTNRDSYEKLFF. CDR3 bases: TGTGCCAGCTCAACGAACCGGGACAGTTATGAAAAACTGTTTTTT.

The CDR3 protein is CASSQVWTVGETQYF. The CDR3 DNA sequence: TGCGCCAGCAGCCAAGTCTGGACAGTGGGGGAGACCCAGTACTTC. The chain is built from TRBV4-3 and TRBJ2-5; D may be TRBD1 (6 bases). Germline assignment: CDR1 LGHNA and CDR2 YSLEER. The CDR3 contains 15 residues. Between the trimmed V and J ends, which lost 1 base and 5 bases, there was a span of 14 bases.

This clone was seen only a few times. The rearrangement links TRBV7-9 to TRBJ1-1; unclear D gene. Trimming stripped 5 bases from V and 7 bases from J, with 8 bases between. Germline lookup yields CDR1 SEHNR and CDR2 FQNEAQ (reference sequence). The CDR3 is 11 residues long. CDR3 sequence reads: CASSRRSEAFF. The CDR3 nucleotides are TGTGCCAGCAGCAGAAGGAGTGAAGCTTTCTTT.

The gene calls are TRBV14 and TRBJ2-5; 7 nucleotides agree with TRBD2. Looked up from germline, CDR1 is SGHDN and CDR2 is FVKESK. This CDR3 contains 15 residues. The J segment lost 1 base and the V segment lost 4 bases, leaving 6 bases of the junction unmatched. The CDR3 coding sequence is TGTGCCAGCAGCCCGTTAGGGAGGGCCCAAGAGACCCAGTACTTC. Translation: CASSPLGRAQETQYF.

The chain carries TRBV19 and TRBJ1-1; unclear D gene. The germline gives CDR1 LNHDA, CDR2 SQIVND (reference sequence). CDR3 size: 14 residues. With 5 bases removed from V and 6 bases from J, the gap between germline ends came to 16 bases. DNA of the CDR3: TGTGCCAGTAGTGTACCTCATGGCGGCGCTGAAGCTTTCTTT. Residues: CASSVPHGGAEAFF.

The rearrangement uses TRBV5-4 and TRBJ1-2; D gene ambiguous. The CDR3 covers 16 residues. V was trimmed by 0 bases and J by 4 bases, leaving 16 bases between them. The germline gives CDR1 SGHNT, CDR2 YYREEE (reference sequence). The CDR3 protein is CASSLGSDFSPYGYTF. CDR3 coding DNA: TGTGCCAGCAGCTTGGGCAGCGATTTTTCCCCCTATGGCTACACCTTC. Complete variable domain (other parts from reference TRBV5-4 and TRBJ1-2): ETGVTQSPTHLIKTRGQQVTLRCSSQSGHNTVSWYQQALGQGPQFIFQYYREEENGRGNFPPRFSGLQFPNYSSELNVNALELDDSALYLCASSLGSDFSPYGYTFGSGTRLTVV.

The V call is TRBV18, the J call TRBJ2-7, with D possibly being TRBD1 (5 bases). In germline, CDR1 is KGHSH, CDR2 LQKENI. The CDR3 is 15 amino acids. Trimming cost V 2 bases and J 5 bases, with 16 bases left between them. CDR3 region: CASSPGMFRANEQYF. The CDR3 coding sequence is TGTGCCAGCTCACCAGGAATGTTCAGGGCCAACGAGCAGTACTTC.

The V and J genes are TRBV28 and TRBJ2-7, with TRBD1 matching over 7 bases. V was pared by 8 bases and J by 4 bases, with 2 bases of the junction left unmatched. From germline, CDR1 is MDHEN and CDR2 SYDVKM. The CDR3 contains 11 residues. Here the CDR3 reads CASEGQYEQYF. The CDR3 DNA reads as TGTGCCAGCGAGGGACAGTACGAGCAGTACTTC.

The chain carries TRBV6-5 and TRBJ2-5; TRBD2 agrees at 12 bases. Germline-derived CDR1 and CDR2 are MNHEY and SVGAGI. J lost 1 base, V lost 0 bases, and 0 bases had no gene match. This CDR3 contains 16 residues. The CDR3: CASSYSTSGSQETQYF. DNA of the CDR3: TGTGCCAGCAGTTACTCGACTAGCGGGAGCCAAGAGACCCAGTACTTC.

The rearrangement links TRBV19 to TRBJ2-7, with 12 bases fitting TRBD2. Germline CDR1 reads LNHDA; CDR2 reads SQIVND (reference sequence). This CDR3 comprises 19 residues. The ends lost 5 bases at V and 4 bases at J; junction bases unmatched: 18. The CDR3 spells CASSPQKSSGRARRYEQYF. In DNA form, the CDR3 reads TGTGCCAGTAGTCCTCAAAAATCTAGCGGGAGGGCGAGGCGGTACGAGCAGTACTTC.

This rearrangement joins TRBV19 to TRBJ2-1, with a weak D call TRBD1 (6 bases). The CDR3 loop spans 16 amino acids. Deletions cut 8 bases from V and 0 bases from J, with 17 bases between. Germline V CDR1 and CDR2: LNHDA, SQIVND (reference sequence). Here the CDR3 DNA reads TGTGCCAGTCTAGGACCAGGGGCCATCTCCTACAATGAGCAGTTCTTC. Its translation is CASLGPGAISYNEQFF.

The V and J genes are TRBV6-4 and TRBJ1-1; 7 nucleotides align to TRBD1. V gave up 5 bases and J gave up 1 base; unmatched junction bases: 10. The CDR3 has 16 amino acids. Germline V lookup: CDR1 MRHNA, CDR2 SNTAGT. The CDR3 loop is CASSPEGADKNTEAFF. CDR3 DNA: TGTGCCAGCAGTCCGGAGGGGGCCGACAAGAACACTGAAGCTTTCTTT.

The V call is TRBV19, the J call TRBJ2-2, with 11 bases lining up with TRBD2. Germline trimming cut 7 bases from V and 1 base from J; bases unmatched to any gene: 2. CDR1 is LNHDA and CDR2 is SQIVND in the germline V gene (reference sequence). The CDR3 loop spans 15 amino acids. The CDR3 loop is CASMGLAVNTGELFF. The CDR3 nucleotides read TGTGCCAGTATGGGACTAGCGGTGAACACCGGGGAGCTGTTTTTT.